The clone carrying this TCR beta chain came up once. Its antigen is still unknown. The data derive from a study of T-cell reconstitution after alpha-beta-depleted transplantation in children. Study-level results: T-cell counts and diversity at one year following transplant were attributed mainly to newly produced T cells. Expanded graft clones numbering several hundred reportedly gave rise to alpha-beta T cells about two months after transplant. Some patients showed high day-60 TCRbeta diversity, which derived from surviving recipient T cells and thymic progenitors.

Preparation of the TCRbeta library involved a method that used unique molecular identifiers. TCRdb reprocessed the PCR reads via MiXCR and lists one record per CDR3 protein. The sample yields around 450,000 distinct CDR3 sequences, 15% to 20% seen once. V gave up 1 base and J gave up 5 bases, with 8 bases separating them. The germline CDR1 and CDR2 sequences are DFQATT and SNEGSKA (reference sequence). The CDR3 consists of 12 residues. The V call is TRBV20-1, the J call TRBJ1-2, with D maybe TRBD1 (6 bases). The sequence was obtained from a boy younger than two who had a stem cell transplant for Wiskott-Aldrich syndrome, so the T cells may come from the graft donor. Sequenced here: PBMCs, mostly from graft donor cells, sampled 360 days after TCRalphabeta/CD19-depleted stem cell transplant. The CDR3 here is CSARVGTYGYTF. CDR3 DNA: TGCAGTGCTAGAGTTGGGACATATGGCTACACCTTC.